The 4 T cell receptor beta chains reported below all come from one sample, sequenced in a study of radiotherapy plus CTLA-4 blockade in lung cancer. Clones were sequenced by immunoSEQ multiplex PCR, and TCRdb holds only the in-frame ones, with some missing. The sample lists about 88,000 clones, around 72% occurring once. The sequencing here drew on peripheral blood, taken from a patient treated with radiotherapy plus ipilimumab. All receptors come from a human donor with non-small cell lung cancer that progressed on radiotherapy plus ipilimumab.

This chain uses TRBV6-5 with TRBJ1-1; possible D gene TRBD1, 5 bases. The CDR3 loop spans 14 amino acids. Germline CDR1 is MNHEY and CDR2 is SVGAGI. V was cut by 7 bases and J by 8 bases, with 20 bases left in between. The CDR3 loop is CASTPTGKGKEAFF. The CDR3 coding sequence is TGTGCCAGCACCCCCACTGGAAAGGGGAAGGAAGCTTTCTTT.

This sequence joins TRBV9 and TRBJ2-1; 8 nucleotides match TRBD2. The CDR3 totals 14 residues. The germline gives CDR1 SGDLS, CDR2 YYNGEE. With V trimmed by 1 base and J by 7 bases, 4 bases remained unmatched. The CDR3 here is CASSVIAGNNEQFF. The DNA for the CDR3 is TGTGCCAGCAGCGTAATAGCGGGGAATAATGAGCAGTTCTTC.

The CDR3 nucleotides read TGTGCCAGCAGCCCCACTGGGGATACTACGCAGTATTTT. This sequence encodes CASSPTGDTTQYF. The V call is TRBV7-3, the J call TRBJ2-3; D remains ambiguous. This CDR3 spans 13 amino acids. Germline CDR1 SGHTA, CDR2 FQGTGA. Trimming removed 5 bases from V and 8 bases from J, with 14 bases in between.

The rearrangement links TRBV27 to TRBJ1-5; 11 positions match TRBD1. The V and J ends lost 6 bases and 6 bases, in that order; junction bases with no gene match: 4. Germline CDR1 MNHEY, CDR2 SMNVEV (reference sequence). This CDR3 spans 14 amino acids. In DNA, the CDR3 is TGTGCCAGCAGCCCGGGACAGGGGGGTCAGCCCCAGCATTTT. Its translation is CASSPGQGGQPQHF.